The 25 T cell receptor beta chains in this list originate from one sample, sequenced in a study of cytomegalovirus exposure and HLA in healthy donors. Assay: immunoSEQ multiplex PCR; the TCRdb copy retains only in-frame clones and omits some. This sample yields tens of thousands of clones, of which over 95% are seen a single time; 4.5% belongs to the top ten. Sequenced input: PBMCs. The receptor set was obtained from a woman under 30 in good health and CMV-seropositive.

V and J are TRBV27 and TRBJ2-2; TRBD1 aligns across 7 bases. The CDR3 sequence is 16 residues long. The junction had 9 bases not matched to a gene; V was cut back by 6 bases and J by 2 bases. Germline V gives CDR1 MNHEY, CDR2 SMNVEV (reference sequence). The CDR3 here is CASRLWTGANTGELFF. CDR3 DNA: TGTGCCAGCAGGCTATGGACAGGAGCAAACACCGGGGAGCTGTTTTTT.

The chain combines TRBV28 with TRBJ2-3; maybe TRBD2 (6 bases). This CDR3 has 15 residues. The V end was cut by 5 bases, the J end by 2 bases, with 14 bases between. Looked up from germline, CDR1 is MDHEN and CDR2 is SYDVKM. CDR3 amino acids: CASSDSGKNTDTQYF. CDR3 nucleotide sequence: TGTGCCAGCAGTGATAGCGGAAAAAACACAGATACGCAGTATTTT.

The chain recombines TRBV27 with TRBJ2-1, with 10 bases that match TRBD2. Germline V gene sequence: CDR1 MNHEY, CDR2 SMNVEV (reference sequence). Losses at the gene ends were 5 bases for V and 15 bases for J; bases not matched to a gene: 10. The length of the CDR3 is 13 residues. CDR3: CASSETLAGDRFF. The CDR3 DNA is TGTGCCAGCAGTGAAACTCTAGCGGGAGATCGGTTCTTC.

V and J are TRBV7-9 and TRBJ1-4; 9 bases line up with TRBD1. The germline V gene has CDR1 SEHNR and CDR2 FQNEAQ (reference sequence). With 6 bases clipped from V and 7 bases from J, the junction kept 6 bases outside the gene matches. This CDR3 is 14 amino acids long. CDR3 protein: CASRPTGGGEKLFF. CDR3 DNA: TGTGCCAGCAGACCAACAGGGGGCGGTGAAAAACTGTTTTTT. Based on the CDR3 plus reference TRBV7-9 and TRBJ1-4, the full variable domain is DTGVSQNPRHKITKRGQNVTFRCDPISEHNRLYWYRQTLGQGPEFLTYFQNEAQLEKSRLLSDRFSAERPKGSFSTLEIQRTEQGDSAMYLCASRPTGGGEKLFFGSGTQLSVL.

The CDR3 nucleotides are TGTGCCAGCAGCTCCCTGAGCGGGATAGTCTCCTACGAGCAGTACTTC. It encodes CASSSLSGIVSYEQYF. The genes are TRBV2 and TRBJ2-7, with 7 nucleotides matching TRBD2. This CDR3 spans 16 amino acids. Germline assignment: CDR1 SNHLY and CDR2 FYNNEI. The V gene end was trimmed by 6 bases and the J gene end by 0 bases; junction bases not matched to a gene: 11.

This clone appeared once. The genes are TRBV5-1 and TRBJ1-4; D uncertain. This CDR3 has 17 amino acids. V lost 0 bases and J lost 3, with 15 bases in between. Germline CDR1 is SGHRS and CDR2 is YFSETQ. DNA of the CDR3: TGCGCCAGCAGCTTGGTAGGGAGACCCGGGGCTAATGAAAAACTGTTTTTT. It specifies CASSLVGRPGANEKLFF.

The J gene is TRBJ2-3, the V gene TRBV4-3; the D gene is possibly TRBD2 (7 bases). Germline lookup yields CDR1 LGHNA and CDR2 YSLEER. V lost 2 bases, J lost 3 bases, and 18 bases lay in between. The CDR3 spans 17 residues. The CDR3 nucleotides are TGCGCCAGCAGCCAAAGGGCTAGCGGAGGGGGGACAGATACGCAGTATTTT. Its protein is CASSQRASGGGTDTQYF.

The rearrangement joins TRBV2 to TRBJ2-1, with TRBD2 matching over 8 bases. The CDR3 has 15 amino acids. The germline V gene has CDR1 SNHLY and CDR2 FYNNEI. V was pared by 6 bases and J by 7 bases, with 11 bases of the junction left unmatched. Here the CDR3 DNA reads TGTGCCAGCAGCCTGGCGGGAGGACCGAGGAATGAGCAGTTCTTC. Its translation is CASSLAGGPRNEQFF. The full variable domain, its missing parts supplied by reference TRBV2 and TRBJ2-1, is EPEVTQTPSHQVTQMGQEVILRCVPISNHLYFYWYRQILGQKVEFLVSFYNNEISEKSEIFDDQFSVERPDGSNFTLKIRSTKLEDSAMYFCASSLAGGPRNEQFFGPGTRLTVL.

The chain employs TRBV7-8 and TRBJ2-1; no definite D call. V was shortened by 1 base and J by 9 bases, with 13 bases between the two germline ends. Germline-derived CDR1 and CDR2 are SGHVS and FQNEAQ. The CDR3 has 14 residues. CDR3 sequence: CASSLEWAFSEQFF. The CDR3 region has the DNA TGTGCCAGCAGCTTAGAATGGGCGTTCAGTGAGCAGTTCTTC.

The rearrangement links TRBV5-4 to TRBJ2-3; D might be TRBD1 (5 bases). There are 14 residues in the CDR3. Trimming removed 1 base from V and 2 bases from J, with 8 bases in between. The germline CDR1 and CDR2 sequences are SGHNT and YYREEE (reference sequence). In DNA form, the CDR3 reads TGTGCCAGCAGCTTGATAGGGGTCACAGATACGCAGTATTTT. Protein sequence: CASSLIGVTDTQYF.

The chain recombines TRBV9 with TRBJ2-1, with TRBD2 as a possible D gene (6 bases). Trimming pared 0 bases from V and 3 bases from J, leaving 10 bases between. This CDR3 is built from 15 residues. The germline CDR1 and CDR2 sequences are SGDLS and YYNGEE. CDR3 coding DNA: TGTGCCAGCAGCGTAGCTCTAGCGAACTACAATGAGCAGTTCTTC. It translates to CASSVALANYNEQFF.

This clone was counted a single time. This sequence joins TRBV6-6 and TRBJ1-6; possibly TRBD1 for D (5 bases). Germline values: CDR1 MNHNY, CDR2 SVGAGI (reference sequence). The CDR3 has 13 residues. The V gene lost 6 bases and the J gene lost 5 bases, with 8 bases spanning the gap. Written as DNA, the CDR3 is TGTGCCAGCAGAGAGACAGATAATTCACCCCTCCACTTT. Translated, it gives CASRETDNSPLHF.

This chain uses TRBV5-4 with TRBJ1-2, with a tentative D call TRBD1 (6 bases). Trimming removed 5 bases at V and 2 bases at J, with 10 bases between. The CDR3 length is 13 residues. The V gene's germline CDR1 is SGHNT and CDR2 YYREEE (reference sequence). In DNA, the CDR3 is TGTGCCAGCAGACCTACAGGGAACTATGGCTACACCTTC. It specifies CASRPTGNYGYTF.

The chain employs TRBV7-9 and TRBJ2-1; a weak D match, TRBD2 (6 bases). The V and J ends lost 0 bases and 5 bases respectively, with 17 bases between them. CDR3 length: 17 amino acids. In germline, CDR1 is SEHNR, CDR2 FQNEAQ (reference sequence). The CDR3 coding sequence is TGTGCCAGCAGCTTAGCGGGCGGGACGTCTTTGGACAATGAGCAGTTCTTC. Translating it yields CASSLAGGTSLDNEQFF.

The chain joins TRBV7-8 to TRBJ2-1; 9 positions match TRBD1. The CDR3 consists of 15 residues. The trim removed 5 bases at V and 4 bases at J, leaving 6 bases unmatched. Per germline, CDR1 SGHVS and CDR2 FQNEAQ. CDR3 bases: TGTGCCAGCAGCGTCCCGGGACAGGGATACAATGAGCAGTTCTTC. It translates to CASSVPGQGYNEQFF.

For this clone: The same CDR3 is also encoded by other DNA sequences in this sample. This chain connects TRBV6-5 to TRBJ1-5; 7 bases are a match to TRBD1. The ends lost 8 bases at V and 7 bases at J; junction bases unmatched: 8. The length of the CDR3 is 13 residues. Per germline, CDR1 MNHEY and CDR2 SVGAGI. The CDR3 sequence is CASGVQGPQPQHF. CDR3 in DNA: TGTGCCAGCGGCGTACAGGGGCCCCAGCCCCAGCATTTT.

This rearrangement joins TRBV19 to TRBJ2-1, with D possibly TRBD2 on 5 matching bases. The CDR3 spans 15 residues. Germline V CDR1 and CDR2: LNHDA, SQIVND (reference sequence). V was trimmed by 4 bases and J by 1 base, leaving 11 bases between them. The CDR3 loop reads CASSTSGRSYNEQFF. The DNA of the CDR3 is TGTGCCAGTAGTACCAGCGGAAGGTCCTACAATGAGCAGTTCTTC.

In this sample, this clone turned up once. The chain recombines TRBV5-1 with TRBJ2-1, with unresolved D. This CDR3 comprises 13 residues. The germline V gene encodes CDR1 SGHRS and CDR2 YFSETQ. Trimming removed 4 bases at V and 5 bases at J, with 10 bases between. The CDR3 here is CASSASGHNEQFF. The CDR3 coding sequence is TGCGCCAGCAGCGCGTCTGGTCACAATGAGCAGTTCTTC.

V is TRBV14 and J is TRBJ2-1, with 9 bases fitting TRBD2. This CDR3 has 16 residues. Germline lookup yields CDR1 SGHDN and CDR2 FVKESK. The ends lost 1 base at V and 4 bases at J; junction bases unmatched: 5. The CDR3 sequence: CASSQAPSGRYNEQFF. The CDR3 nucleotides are TGTGCCAGCAGCCAAGCCCCCAGCGGGAGGTACAATGAGCAGTTCTTC.

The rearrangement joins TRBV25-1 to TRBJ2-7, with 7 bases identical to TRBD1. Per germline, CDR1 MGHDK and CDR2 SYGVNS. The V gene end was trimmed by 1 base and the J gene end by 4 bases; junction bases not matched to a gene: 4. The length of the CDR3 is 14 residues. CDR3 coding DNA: TGTGCCAGCAGTGAATGGGGACAGCGATACGAGCAGTACTTC. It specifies CASSEWGQRYEQYF.

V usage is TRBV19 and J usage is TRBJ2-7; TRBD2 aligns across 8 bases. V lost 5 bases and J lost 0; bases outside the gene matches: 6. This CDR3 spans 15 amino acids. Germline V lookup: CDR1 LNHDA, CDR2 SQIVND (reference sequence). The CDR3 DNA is TGTGCCAGTAGTCCCTACGGGGGGGCCTCCTACGAGCAGTACTTC. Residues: CASSPYGGASYEQYF.

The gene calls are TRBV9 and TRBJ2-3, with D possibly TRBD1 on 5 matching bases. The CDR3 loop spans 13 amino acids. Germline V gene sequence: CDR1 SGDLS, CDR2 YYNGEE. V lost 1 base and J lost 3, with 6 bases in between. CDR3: CASSVQGTDTQYF. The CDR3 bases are TGTGCCAGCAGCGTACAGGGAACAGATACGCAGTATTTT.

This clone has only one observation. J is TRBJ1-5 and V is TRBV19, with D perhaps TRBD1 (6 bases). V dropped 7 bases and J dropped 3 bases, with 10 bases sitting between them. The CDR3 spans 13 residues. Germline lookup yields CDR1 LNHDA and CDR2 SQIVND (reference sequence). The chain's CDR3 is CASNRDNNQPQHF. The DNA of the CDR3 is TGTGCCAGTAATCGGGACAACAATCAGCCCCAGCATTTT.

The DNA for the CDR3 is TGTGCCAGCAGCCAAGTAGGACAGGGGCTTGGCTACACCTTC. Its translation: CASSQVGQGLGYTF. The chain joins TRBV14 to TRBJ1-2; 9 bases align to TRBD1. CDR3 length: 14 amino acids. Germline values: CDR1 SGHDN, CDR2 FVKESK. The V segment lost 1 base and the J segment 7 bases; nucleotides outside the gene matches: 4.

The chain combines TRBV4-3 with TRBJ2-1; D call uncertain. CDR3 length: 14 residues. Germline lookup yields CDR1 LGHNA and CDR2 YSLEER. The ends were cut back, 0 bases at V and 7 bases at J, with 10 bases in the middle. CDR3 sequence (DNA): TGCGCCAGCAGCCAAGATCTAGTTCGAAATGAGCAGTTCTTC. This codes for CASSQDLVRNEQFF.